The 9 T cell receptor beta chains presented below share a single source sample, sequenced in a study of blood T cell repertoires in COVID-19. Sequencing was performed with immunoSEQ multiplex PCR; in TCRdb, only in-frame clones are kept and a portion is missing. This table has about 120,000 clones, 75% to 85% appearing once. Input material: peripheral blood. These receptors originate from a woman aged 80 or over with acute or convalescent COVID-19.

This chain links TRBV19 with TRBJ2-7; 9 positions agree with TRBD1. Trimming cost V 1 base and J 5 bases; bases outside gene matches: 9. The CDR3 extends over 16 amino acids. Germline CDR1 is LNHDA and CDR2 is SQIVND (reference sequence). CDR3 sequence: CASSIGSGTGLHEQYF. DNA for the CDR3: TGTGCCAGTAGTATAGGCTCCGGGACAGGGCTTCACGAGCAGTACTTC.

The rearrangement links TRBV19 to TRBJ2-2, with 11 bases lining up with TRBD2. Unmatched junction bases numbered 8, after V lost 10 bases and J lost 7 bases. This CDR3 spans 14 amino acids. In germline, CDR1 is LNHDA, CDR2 SQIVND (reference sequence). The CDR3 sequence is CATRLAGRGGELFF. DNA for the CDR3: TGTGCCACCCGACTAGCGGGGAGAGGCGGGGAGCTGTTTTTT.

This clone was counted between two and nine times. The rearrangement uses TRBV6-1 and TRBJ1-1, with 8 bases aligning to TRBD1. Germline-derived CDR1 and CDR2 are MNHNS and SASEGT. The CDR3 is 13 amino acids. V dropped 3 bases and J dropped 3; count of bases not matched to a gene: 0. The CDR3 DNA follows: TGTGCCAGCAGTGACAGGGGGCACACTGAAGCTTTCTTT. Translating gives CASSDRGHTEAFF.

J is TRBJ2-2 and V is TRBV19; 10 nucleotides align to TRBD2. Germline V lookup: CDR1 LNHDA, CDR2 SQIVND (reference sequence). Trimming cost V 3 bases and J 4 bases; bases outside gene matches: 2. There are 15 residues in the CDR3. The CDR3 spells CASSILAGATGELFF. The CDR3 DNA is TGTGCCAGTAGTATCCTAGCGGGAGCCACCGGGGAGCTGTTTTTT.

V and J are TRBV7-7 and TRBJ2-1; 9 positions agree with TRBD2. This CDR3 spans 15 amino acids. Per the germline V gene, CDR1 is SSHAT and CDR2 is FNYEAQ (reference sequence). V was clipped by 3 bases and J by 7 bases; unmatched bases: 7. As DNA, the CDR3 is TGTGCCAGCAGCTTGAGTGCTAGCGGGGAAAATGAGCAGTTCTTC. This codes for CASSLSASGENEQFF. Complete variable domain (other parts from reference TRBV7-7 and TRBJ2-1): GAGVSQSPRYKVTKRGQDVTLRCDPISSHATLYWYQQALGQGPEFLTYFNYEAQPDKSGLPSDRFSAERPEGSISTLTIQRTEQRDSAMYRCASSLSASGENEQFFGPGTRLTVL.

The V and J genes are TRBV10-3 and TRBJ1-2, with unresolved D. Germline CDR1 reads ENHRY; CDR2 reads SYGVKD. The CDR3 sequence is 11 residues long. V was cut by 4 bases and J by 8 bases, with 8 bases left in between. In DNA, the CDR3 is TGTGCCATCAGTGCCGGGGAGGGCTACACCTTC. Amino acids: CAISAGEGYTF.

This CDR3 is CASSPQNRDTTF. The CDR3 bases are TGTGCCAGCAGCCCGCAAAACCGGGACACTACCTTC. V is TRBV7-2 and J is TRBJ1-2, with a weak D call TRBD1 (6 bases). With 5 bases removed from V and 14 bases from J, the gap between germline ends came to 18 bases. Germline lookup yields CDR1 SGHTA and CDR2 FQGNSA. The CDR3 runs 12 residues.

The chain employs TRBV2 and TRBJ1-4; maybe TRBD1 (6 bases). Germline V gene data show CDR1 as SNHLY and CDR2 as FYNNEI. V was shortened by 11 bases and J by 8 bases, with 18 bases between the two germline ends. This CDR3 region has 13 residues. CDR3 DNA: TGTGCCGTTAGACAGGTGGTTGAGGAAAAACTGTTTTTT. Protein: CAVRQVVEEKLFF. The full variable domain, in which reference TRBV2 and TRBJ1-4 provide the parts outside the CDR3, is EPEVTQTPSHQVTQMGQEVILRCVPISNHLYFYWYRQILGQKVEFLVSFYNNEISEKSEIFDDQFSVERPDGSNFTLKIRSTKLEDSAMYFCAVRQVVEEKLFFGSGTQLSVL.

The V call is TRBV5-1, the J call TRBJ1-1; tentatively, D is TRBD1 (6 bases). This CDR3 comprises 14 residues. Germline V gives CDR1 SGHRS, CDR2 YFSETQ. V was shortened by 2 bases and J by 0 bases, with 8 bases between the two germline ends. CDR3 sequence: CASSFDRMNTEAFF. The CDR3 DNA reads as TGCGCCAGCAGCTTCGACAGGATGAACACTGAAGCTTTCTTT.